The source of this T cell receptor beta chain is a study of blood T cell repertoires in COVID-19. Study summary: The study drew acute and convalescent COVID-19 samples from the United States, Italy and Spain. Sample material is recorded as cDNA or gDNA derived from T cells, B-cell-depleted T cells, or PBMCs.

Trimming stripped 4 bases from V and 0 bases from J, with 7 bases between. The germline CDR1 and CDR2 sequences are MNHEY and SMNVEV (reference sequence). This CDR3 spans 15 amino acids. Participant reports of clinical history set cohort assignment. Authors' data handling: The authors estimated nucleated cell counts from reference gene primer amplification. Profiling relied on immunoSEQ multiplex PCR, and the TCRdb table lists in-frame clones only, not all of them. For V, J and clone size, that table is used; D and trimming come from the DNA. The profile shows about 280,000 clones, roughly four fifths of them singletons.

The V and J genes are TRBV27 and TRBJ2-6; D gene unclear. The specimen sequenced was PBMCs or T cells enriched from blood (not recorded which). This TCR derives from a man aged 40-55 years who had been exposed to COVID-19. Here the CDR3 DNA reads TGTGCCAGCAGTTCCCTGAGCTCTGGGGCCAACGTCCTGACTTTC. Amino acids: CASSSLSSGANVLTF. The entire variable domain, with the rest obtained from reference TRBV27 and TRBJ2-6, is as follows: EAQVTQNPRYLITVTGKKLTVTCSQNMNHEYMSWYRQDPGLGLRQIYYSMNVEVTDKGDVPEGYKVSRKEKRNFPLILESPSPNQTSLYFCASSSLSSGANVLTFGAGSRLTVL.